The rows below give T cell receptor beta chains drawn from one sample of a study of a mutant IDH1 vaccine in newly diagnosed glioma. Profiling relied on immunoSEQ multiplex PCR, and the TCRdb table lists in-frame clones only, not all of them. The table lists around 31,000 clones, roughly 56% of them singletons, with around 10% in the top ten. Antigen specificity for these receptors is unknown. The starting material was PBMCs, obtained from a glioma patient whose treatment included an IDH1 peptide vaccine. The receptor source for this set is a woman under 30 with glioma. The CDR3 runs from the conserved cysteine through the conserved F or W. The D gene is left open where the match is weak. Only part of the rows carry a size: once, few, many, or a class if the clone is expanded.

length | J | D | V | size | CDR3 | DNA
13 | TRBJ2-7 | - | TRBV7-9 | few | CASSPRLRNEQYF | TGTGCCAGCAGCCCGCGACTGAGGAACGAGCAGTACTTC
15 | TRBJ1-4 | - | TRBV4-1 | few | CASSRVRGFNEKLFF | TGCGCCAGCAGCCGAGTCAGGGGCTTTAATGAAAAACTGTTTTTT
13 | TRBJ2-7 | - | TRBV30 | - | CAWKYILSYEQYF | TGTGCCTGGAAGTATATCCTCTCCTACGAGCAGTACTTC
13 | TRBJ1-1 | - | TRBV5-4 | few | CASSLAGNTEAFF | TGTGCCAGCAGCTTGGCAGGTAACACTGAAGCTTTCTTT
17 | TRBJ2-2 | - | TRBV4-2 | - | CASSQDTGRSNTGELFF | TGTGCCAGCAGCCAAGATACGGGACGTTCGAACACCGGGGAGCTGTTTTTT
11 | TRBJ2-7 | - | TRBV13 | - | CASSFRYEQYF | TGTGCCAGCAGTTTTCGGTACGAGCAGTACTTC
12 | TRBJ1-3 | - | TRBV30 | - | CAFSLSGNTIYF | TGTGCCTTCTCCCTCTCTGGAAACACCATATATTTT
14 | TRBJ2-2 | - | TRBV10-3 | - | CAISAGALTGELFF | TGTGCCATCAGTGCCGGGGCCCTAACCGGGGAGCTGTTTTTT
15 | TRBJ1-2 | TRBD1 | TRBV19 | - | CASSEGQGKGYGYTF | TGTGCCAGTAGCGAAGGACAGGGGAAAGGATATGGCTACACCTTC
14 | TRBJ2-7 | - | TRBV7-6 | - | CASSSDGSSYEQYF | TGTGCCAGCAGCTCGGACGGAAGCTCCTACGAGCAGTACTTC
14 | TRBJ2-7 | TRBD1 | TRBV19 | once | CASSPTGGHHEQYF | TGTGCCAGTAGCCCAACAGGGGGTCACCACGAGCAGTACTTC
15 | TRBJ2-6 | - | TRBV19 | - | CASSSRRSGANVLTF | TGTGCCAGTAGTTCCAGAAGATCTGGGGCCAACGTCCTGACTTTC
14 | TRBJ2-7 | - | TRBV19 | - | CASSIDSTVYEQYF | TGTGCCAGTAGTATAGACAGTACTGTCTACGAGCAGTACTTC
14 | TRBJ2-2 | - | TRBV19 | once | CASSSGGRTGELFF | TGTGCCAGTAGTTCCGGGGGGCGCACCGGGGAGCTGTTTTTT
17 | TRBJ1-1 | - | TRBV4-1 | - | CASSPQPGTAGNTEAFF | TGCGCCAGCAGCCCCCAACCCGGCACGGCCGGGAACACTGAAGCTTTCTTT
14 | TRBJ1-1 | - | TRBV2 | few | CASAERPGGTEAFF | TGTGCCAGCGCCGAGAGACCTGGGGGAACTGAAGCTTTCTTT
15 | TRBJ1-3 | - | TRBV30 | - | CAWREGGNVRNTIYF | TGTGCCTGGCGTGAGGGGGGGAACGTCAGAAACACCATATATTTT
13 | TRBJ1-1 | - | TRBV10-3 | few | CAISQGENTEAFF | TGTGCCATCAGTCAGGGAGAGAACACTGAAGCTTTCTTT
12 | TRBJ1-5 | TRBD1 | TRBV19 | - | CASRRGLQPQHF | TGTGCCAGTAGGAGGGGGCTTCAGCCCCAGCATTTT
15 | TRBJ2-5 | - | TRBV11-3 | - | CASRIGVTTQETQYF | TGTGCCAGCAGAATAGGGGTAACTACCCAAGAGACCCAGTACTTC
14 | TRBJ1-1 | TRBD1 | TRBV6-5 | - | CASSYDRGRTEAFF | TGTGCCAGCAGTTACGACAGGGGGAGGACTGAAGCTTTCTTT
13 | TRBJ1-2 | TRBD1 | TRBV2 | - | CASSPDRVHGYTF | TGTGCCAGCAGCCCCGACAGGGTCCATGGCTACACCTTC
16 | TRBJ2-7 | TRBD1 | TRBV11-2 | - | CASSTKLGQGAREQYF | TGTGCCAGCAGCACAAAACTGGGACAGGGGGCGAGGGAGCAGTACTTC
12 | TRBJ2-3 | TRBD2 | TRBV19 | - | CASSREGGTQYF | TGTGCCAGTAGTAGGGAGGGTGGTACGCAGTATTTT
15 | TRBJ2-7 | - | TRBV28 | - | CASSLAVPGTYEQYF | TGTGCCAGCAGTTTGGCCGTGCCGGGGACCTACGAGCAGTACTTC
12 | TRBJ1-1 | - | TRBV10-3 | few | CAISEPSTEAFF | TGTGCCATCAGTGAACCGTCCACTGAAGCTTTCTTT
13 | TRBJ1-5 | - | TRBV6-5 | - | CASGRSYNQPQHF | TGTGCCAGCGGTCGGTCCTATAATCAGCCCCAGCATTTT
14 | TRBJ2-7 | TRBD1 | TRBV7-2 | once | CASSYTRTGYEQYF | TGTGCCAGCAGCTACACCCGGACAGGCTACGAGCAGTACTTC
12 | TRBJ1-2 | - | TRBV30 | medium-sized | CAWATDTGGYTF | TGTGCCTGGGCTACAGACACGGGCGGCTACACCTTC
14 | TRBJ2-2 | - | TRBV7-2 | - | CASSLTGNTGELFF | TGTGCCAGCAGCTTAACGGGCAACACCGGGGAGCTGTTTTTT